The present entry profiles one TCR beta chain with its context. No antigen is known for it. This entry comes from a study of somatic mutations in cytotoxic T cells in rheumatoid arthritis. Whole-study findings and limits: Exceedance of 20% of CD8+ cells by the largest CD8+ clone occurred in about an eighth of the roughly 65 patients. Nobody knew which antigens the expanded CD8+ clones targeted.

Trimming cost V 6 bases and J 3 bases; bases outside gene matches: 7. This CDR3 has 14 amino acids. The germline V gene has CDR1 MNHEY and CDR2 SMNVEV (reference sequence). Measured with immunoSEQ multiplex PCR; TCRdb has only the in-frame clones, and not every one. In the table there are some 20,000 clones, around 86% of which are singletons. The J gene is TRBJ2-7, the V gene TRBV27, with 8 bases identical to TRBD2. Material for sequencing was CD8+ T cells sorted from blood. The sequence came from a man aged 18 to 29 with rheumatoid arthritis. CDR3 coding DNA: TGTGCCAGCAGCCCAATGGCGGGGGGCTACGAGCAGTACTTC. This sequence encodes CASSPMAGGYEQYF.